Below, 3 T cell receptor beta chains from the same sample are listed, as sequenced in a study of OX40 agonist ivuxolimab in advanced cancers. TCRdb keeps only in-frame clones here, not all; method: immunoSEQ multiplex PCR. The sample shows under 85,000 clones, about 88% of them seen only once. Sequencing was performed on CD4+ or CD8+ T cells sorted from blood, taken in a trial of the OX40 agonist ivuxolimab. All receptors come from an adult with an advanced solid tumor such as melanoma, head and neck, liver or kidney cancer.

This rearrangement joins TRBV6-6 to TRBJ1-2; maybe TRBD1 (5 bases). The V gene lost 2 bases and the J gene lost 4 bases, with 5 bases spanning the gap. Germline V lookup: CDR1 MNHNY, CDR2 SVGAGI (reference sequence). The CDR3 has 12 amino acids. Written as DNA, the CDR3 is TGTGCCAGCAGTTACAGGGGCTATGGCTACACCTTC. Protein sequence: CASSYRGYGYTF.

The CDR3 loop is CAISVSRGPNEQFF. CDR3 coding DNA: TGTGCCATCAGTGTTTCCAGGGGACCCAATGAGCAGTTCTTC. The rearrangement uses TRBV10-3 and TRBJ2-1; a possible D gene is TRBD1 (6 bases). CDR1 and CDR2 (germline): ENHRY, SYGVKD. V lost 4 bases to trimming and J lost 6 bases, with 13 bases between them. The CDR3 contains 14 residues.

The V call is TRBV11-2, the J call TRBJ2-1; 14 bases agree with TRBD2. The CDR3 covers 16 residues. Trimming cost V 3 bases and J 5 bases; bases outside gene matches: 3. In germline, CDR1 is SGHAT, CDR2 FQNNGV. In nucleotides, the CDR3 is TGTGCCAGCAGCTTCCCGACTAGCGGGAGGGACAATGAGCAGTTCTTC. Translating gives CASSFPTSGRDNEQFF.